One sample yielded the 12 T cell receptor beta chains listed below, sequenced in a study of blood T cell dynamics during melanoma immunotherapy (dated by TCRdb to about 2020). The time point label, as the study defines it: week 3, after first cycle of checkpoint inhibitor. The library was obtained by the immunoSEQ multiplex PCR assay. The immuneACCESS repertoire file appears here via TCRdb, limited to in-frame rearrangements. These files lack a portion of the clones; in checked studies, under half of the deficit traces to unresolved V genes, and the cause of the others is not known. The sample table holds almost 7,000 clones, of which roughly 81% were seen once. Jointly, the top ten make up 33% of the sample. This material consisted of blood, taken from a patient treated with checkpoint blockade. These receptors all stem from a human donor with melanoma. Some clones in this sample may be carry-over from other donors' samples.

This sequence joins TRBV5-1 and TRBJ2-2; the D gene could be TRBD1 or TRBD2 (5 bases each). CDR1 is SGHRS, CDR2 YFSETQ, per germline. The V end lost 7 bases, the J end lost 0 bases, and 10 bases lay between the germline ends. The CDR3 extends over 14 amino acids. CDR3 sequence (DNA): TGCGCCAGCGTTCAGGGAGCGAACACCGGGGAGCTGTTTTTT. As protein: CASVQGANTGELFF.

The V gene is TRBV4-1, the J gene TRBJ2-7; 10 bases line up with TRBD2. Per the germline V gene, CDR1 is MGHRA and CDR2 is YSYEKL. CDR3 length: 16 amino acids. V shed 0 bases, J shed 7 bases, and the junction held 9 bases outside the gene matches. The CDR3 DNA sequence: TGCGCCAGCAGCCAAGACCACTTTAGCGGGGGGCGTGAGCAGTACTTC. Protein sequence: CASSQDHFSGGREQYF.

This chain links TRBV5-1 with TRBJ2-2, with 7 bases lining up with TRBD1. The CDR3 totals 15 residues. Germline V lookup: CDR1 SGHRS, CDR2 YFSETQ. J lost 5 bases, V lost 4 bases, and 8 bases had no gene match. In nucleotides, the CDR3 is TGCGCCAGCAGCCAAGGACAGGTAGTGACCGGGGAGCTGTTTTTT. Encoded protein: CASSQGQVVTGELFF.

The chain is built from TRBV11-3 and TRBJ1-1; D not certain. Germline CDR1 reads SGHNT; CDR2 reads YENEEA. V was cut by 2 bases and J by 7 bases, with 11 bases left in between. This CDR3 has 13 residues. CDR3 region: CASSLSASNEAFF. The CDR3 DNA sequence: TGTGCCAGCAGCTTATCAGCCTCGAATGAAGCTTTCTTT.

V is TRBV6-1 and J is TRBJ1-2; D not resolved. Germline CDR1 MNHNS, CDR2 SASEGT. This CDR3 has 12 residues. V was trimmed by 7 bases and J by 4 bases, leaving 10 bases between them. CDR3 residues: CASTDDVYGYTF. The CDR3 coding sequence is TGTGCCAGCACCGATGACGTCTATGGCTACACCTTC.

V usage is TRBV5-5 and J usage is TRBJ2-7, with 9 bases identical to TRBD1. Per germline, CDR1 SGHKS and CDR2 YYEKEE (reference sequence). This CDR3 is built from 15 residues. The V gene end was trimmed by 3 bases and the J gene end by 0 bases; junction bases not matched to a gene: 4. CDR3 coding DNA: TGTGCCAGCAGCTGGGGGACAGGGAGCTCCTACGAGCAGTACTTC. Residues: CASSWGTGSSYEQYF.

This clone was seen a handful of times. This chain uses TRBV5-1 with TRBJ2-1, with D unclear. The V gene's germline CDR1 is SGHRS and CDR2 YFSETQ. The length of the CDR3 is 16 residues. Trimming pared 4 bases from V and 4 bases from J, leaving 18 bases between. The DNA for the CDR3 is TGCGCCAGCAGCCTCTCGGGTCTGACACCTTACAATGAGCAGTTCTTC. Amino acid sequence: CASSLSGLTPYNEQFF. Full variable domain (missing parts from reference TRBV5-1 and TRBJ2-1): KAGVTQTPRYLIKTRGQQVTLSCSPISGHRSVSWYQQTPGQGLQFLFEYFSETQRNKGNFPGRFSGRQFSNSRSEMNVSTLELGDSALYLCASSLSGLTPYNEQFFGPGTRLTVL.

The chain combines TRBV4-2 with TRBJ2-3, with D perhaps matching TRBD1 or TRBD2 (5 bases each). Trimming stripped 0 bases from V and 2 bases from J, with 12 bases between. The CDR3 consists of 16 residues. Germline CDR1 LGHNA, CDR2 YNFKEQ. The DNA for the CDR3 is TGTGCCAGCAGCCAAGATCTGGGGGTAACCACAGATACGCAGTATTTT. Its protein is CASSQDLGVTTDTQYF.

This sequence joins TRBV27 and TRBJ1-1; D call uncertain. From germline, CDR1 is MNHEY and CDR2 SMNVEV (reference sequence). Trimming left V 6 bases short and J 1 base short, with 15 bases between. The CDR3 spans 15 residues. The CDR3 DNA reads as TGTGCCAGCAGGGGTGGGATCATTTCGAACACTGAAGCTTTCTTT. It is translated as CASRGGIISNTEAFF.

The rearrangement links TRBV6-5 to TRBJ1-4; TRBD1 matches at 7 bases. CDR3 length equals 16 residues. Germline V gene data show CDR1 as MNHEY and CDR2 as SVGAGI. Trimming cost V 2 bases and J 5 bases; bases outside gene matches: 8. CDR3 loop: CASSYERAGGNEKLFF. In nucleotides, the CDR3 is TGTGCCAGCAGTTACGAACGGGCAGGGGGAAATGAAAAACTGTTTTTT.

The chain carries TRBV10-2 and TRBJ1-1; 8 nucleotides line up with TRBD1. The germline V gene encodes CDR1 WSHSY and CDR2 SAAADI. The V segment lost 6 bases and the J segment 8 bases; nucleotides outside the gene matches: 8. The CDR3 is made up of 13 amino acids. This CDR3 is CASRPGQGREAFF. The CDR3 nucleotides read TGCGCCAGCAGGCCCGGACAGGGACGGGAAGCTTTCTTT.

This chain joins TRBV27 and TRBJ2-7, with 9 bases aligning to TRBD1. Germline assignment: CDR1 MNHEY and CDR2 SMNVEV (reference sequence). Germline trimming cut 4 bases from V and 7 bases from J; bases unmatched to any gene: 8. The CDR3 is 14 residues long. CDR3 protein: CASSSTGGAGEQYF. In nucleotides, the CDR3 is TGTGCCAGCAGTTCCACAGGGGGCGCGGGGGAGCAGTACTTC.